At least ten counts were recorded for the clone carrying this TCR beta chain. Amplification targeted the TCR beta CDR3 regions, with RNA transcripts as the source material. Second-round multiplex PCR came after first-round RT-PCR with HTBI primers. Using its own MiXCR run on the multiplex PCR reads, TCRdb lists one record per CDR3 protein. The data hold 200,000 to 250,000 distinct CDR3 sequences, with around a fifth observed a single time. Germline V gene sequence: CDR1 SGHVS, CDR2 FQNEAQ. The CDR3 loop spans 13 amino acids. V was cut by 2 bases and J by 2 bases, with 6 bases left in between. Patients were excluded if they had other autoimmune diseases or uncontrolled infections, and likewise if pregnancy or lactation applied. These data are taken from a study of Graves' ophthalmopathy and Graves' hyperthyroidism.

The specimen sequenced was peripheral blood. The sequence derives from a woman aged 45 to 65 with Graves' ophthalmopathy. V is TRBV7-8 and J is TRBJ1-2; D ambiguous. The CDR3 nucleotides read TGTGCCAGCAGCTTATTGGGGAACTATGGCTACACCTTC. Encoded protein: CASSLLGNYGYTF.